These T cell receptor beta chains were read from a single sample in a study of Ad26.COV2.S vaccination and SARS-CoV-2 variants. Assay used: immunoSEQ multiplex PCR; TCRdb lists only in-frame clones, some missing. The sample has about half a million clones; 89% are singletons. The sequencing here drew on peripheral blood, taken in a trial of Ad26.COV2.S vaccine versus placebo. These receptors were collected from a person between 18 and 65 years old who received the Ad26.COV2.S COVID-19 vaccine or a placebo. The CDR3 runs from the conserved cysteine through the conserved F or W. The D gene is left open where the match is weak. Some rows have no size entry. The others give once, few or many, or a class for an expanded clone.

>-|TRBJ1-2|-|TRBV4-1
TGCGCCAGCAGCCAACTAGAACAGGGCGGCTACACCTTC
CASSQLEQGGYTF
>-|TRBJ2-1|TRBD2|TRBV5-1
TGCGCCAGCAGCCCGCAGGGACTAGCGAAGCAGTTCTTC
CASSPQGLAKQFF
>few|TRBJ2-2|-|TRBV13
TGTGCCAGCAGCTTCATGAACACCGGGGAGCTGTTTTTT
CASSFMNTGELFF
>-|TRBJ2-3|-|TRBV10-3
TGTGCCATCAGCGGCAGCTACACAGATACGCAGTATTTT
CAISGSYTDTQYF
>-|TRBJ2-3|-|TRBV27
TGTGCCAGCAGATATTGGGGGGTTGTTGCAGATACGCAGTATTTT
CASRYWGVVADTQYF
>-|TRBJ2-2|-|TRBV7-2
TGTGCCAGCAGCCCCTCCTGGAGGGCCGCGAACACCGGGGAGCTGTTTTTT
CASSPSWRAANTGELFF
>once|TRBJ1-2|TRBD1|TRBV24-1
TGTGCCTCAAGTCCGGGACAGGGGAACTATGGCTACACCTTC
CASSPGQGNYGYTF
>-|TRBJ2-7|-|TRBV28
TGTGCCAGCAGACCCATTACAGGACTCTACGAGCAGTACTTC
CASRPITGLYEQYF
>-|TRBJ2-7|TRBD1|TRBV14
TGTGCCAGCAGTATGGGACAGGGGCCAAAGTACGAGCAGTACTTC
CASSMGQGPKYEQYF
>once|TRBJ1-1|-|TRBV11-2
TGTGCCAGCAGCTTGGTCCGGAACACTGAAGCTTTCTTT
CASSLVRNTEAFF
>-|TRBJ2-2|TRBD2|TRBV27
TGTGCCAGCAGTTTAAGGACTAGCGGGAGTTACACCGGGGAGCTGTTTTTT
CASSLRTSGSYTGELFF
>once|TRBJ2-1|-|TRBV15
TGTGCCACCAGCAGTTCGGGGGCCTACAATGAGCAGTTCTTC
CATSSSGAYNEQFF
>-|TRBJ2-1|-|TRBV4-3
TGCGCCAGCAGCCCCTTGATAGGGGGGCCGGGGCAGTTCTTC
CASSPLIGGPGQFF